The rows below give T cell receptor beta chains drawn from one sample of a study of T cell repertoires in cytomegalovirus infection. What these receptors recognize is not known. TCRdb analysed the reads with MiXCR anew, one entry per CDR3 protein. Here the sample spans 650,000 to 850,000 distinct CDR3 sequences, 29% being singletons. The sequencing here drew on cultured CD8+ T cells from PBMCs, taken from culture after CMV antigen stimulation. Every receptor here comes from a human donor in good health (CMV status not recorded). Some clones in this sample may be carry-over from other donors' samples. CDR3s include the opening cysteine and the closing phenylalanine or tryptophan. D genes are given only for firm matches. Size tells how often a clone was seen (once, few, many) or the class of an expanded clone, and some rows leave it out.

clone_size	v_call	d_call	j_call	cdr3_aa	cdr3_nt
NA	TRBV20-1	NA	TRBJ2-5	CSARDESSGGAMWETQYF	TGCAGTGCTAGAGATGAGAGCTCGGGGGGCGCTATGTGGGAGACCCAGTACTTC
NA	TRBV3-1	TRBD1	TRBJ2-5	CASSQEGTGYETQYF	TGTGCCAGCAGCCAAGAGGGGACAGGGTACGAGACCCAGTACTTC
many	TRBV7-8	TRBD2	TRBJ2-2	CASSLVVAGALELFF	TGTGCCAGCAGCTTAGTAGTAGCGGGGGCCCTAGAGCTGTTTTTT
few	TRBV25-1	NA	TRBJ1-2	CASSETYYGYTF	TGTGCCAGCAGTGAAACCTACTATGGCTACACCTTC
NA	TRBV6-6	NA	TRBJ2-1	CASSFEDRYNEQFF	TGTGCCAGCAGTTTTGAGGACAGATACAATGAGCAGTTCTTC
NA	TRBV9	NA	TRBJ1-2	CASSVNTNYGYTF	TGTGCCAGCAGCGTAAACACGAACTATGGCTACACCTTC
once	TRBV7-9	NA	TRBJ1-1	CATTTENTEAFF	TGTGCCACCACGACGGAGAACACTGAAGCTTTCTTT
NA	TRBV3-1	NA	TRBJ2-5	CASSRLYDPWETQYF	TGTGCCAGCAGCCGCCTTTACGATCCTTGGGAGACCCAGTACTTC
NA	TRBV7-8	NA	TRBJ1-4	CASRSDGFNEKLFF	TGTGCCAGCAGATCGGACGGATTTAATGAAAAACTGTTTTTT
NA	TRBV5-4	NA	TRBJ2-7	CASSYAQENYEQYF	TGTGCCAGCAGCTACGCTCAGGAAAACTACGAGCAGTACTTC
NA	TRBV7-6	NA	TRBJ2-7	CASSQPQYEQYF	TGTGCCAGCAGCCAACCCCAGTACGAGCAGTACTTC
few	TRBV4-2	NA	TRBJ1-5	CASSQDKGINQPQHF	TGTGCCAGCAGCCAAGATAAGGGGATCAATCAGCCCCAGCATTTT
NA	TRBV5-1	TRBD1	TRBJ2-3	CASSSRQGPDTQYF	TGCGCCAGCAGCTCCCGACAGGGGCCAGATACGCAGTATTTT
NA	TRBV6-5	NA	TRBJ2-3	CASIPQEGSTDTQYF	TGTGCCAGCATCCCCCAGGAGGGTAGCACAGATACGCAGTATTTT
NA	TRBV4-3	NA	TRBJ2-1	CASSQDGPAPYNEQFF	TGCGCCAGCAGCCAAGATGGTCCTGCCCCCTACAATGAGCAGTTCTTC
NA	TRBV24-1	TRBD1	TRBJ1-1	CATSDNRGGYTEAFF	TGTGCCACCAGTGATAACAGGGGAGGGTACACTGAAGCTTTCTTT
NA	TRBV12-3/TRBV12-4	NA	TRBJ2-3	CASSAGQRSTDTQYF	TGTGCCAGCAGTGCCGGACAGCGAAGCACAGATACGCAGTATTTT
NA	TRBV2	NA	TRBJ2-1	CASIWGGRGNEQFF	TGTGCCAGCATTTGGGGGGGCCGGGGCAATGAGCAGTTCTTC
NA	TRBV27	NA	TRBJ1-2	CASSFGGRGPSGYTF	TGTGCCAGCAGTTTCGGGGGACGGGGGCCCTCTGGCTACACCTTC
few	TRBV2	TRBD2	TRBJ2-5	CASRRTSGGGVQETQYF	TGTGCCAGCAGGAGGACTAGCGGGGGGGGGGTTCAAGAGACCCAGTACTTC
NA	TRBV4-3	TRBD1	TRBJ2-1	CASSQGTGIYNEQFF	TGCGCCAGCAGCCAAGGGACAGGGATCTACAATGAGCAGTTCTTC
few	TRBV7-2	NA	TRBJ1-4	CASSLDFPGLGEKLFF	TGTGCCAGCAGCTTAGACTTTCCCGGGTTGGGTGAAAAACTGTTTTTT
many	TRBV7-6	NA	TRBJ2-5	CASSPGLEETQYF	TGTGCCAGCAGCCCCGGACTCGAAGAGACCCAGTACTTC
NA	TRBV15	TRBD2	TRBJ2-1	CATSRDRGRGNEQFF	TGTGCCACCAGCAGAGATAGAGGGAGGGGAAATGAGCAGTTCTTC
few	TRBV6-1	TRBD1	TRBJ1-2	CASSSSGTGEINYGYTF	TGTGCCAGCAGCAGCTCCGGGACAGGGGAGATTAACTATGGCTACACCTTC
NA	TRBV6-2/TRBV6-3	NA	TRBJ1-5	CASSWGQADQPQHF	TGTGCCAGCAGTTGGGGGCAGGCCGATCAGCCCCAGCATTTT
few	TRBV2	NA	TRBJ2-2	CASLGGYTGELFF	TGTGCCAGCCTAGGAGGGTATACCGGGGAGCTGTTTTTT
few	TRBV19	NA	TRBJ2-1	CASSDIRPYNEQFF	TGTGCCAGTAGCGATATCAGGCCCTACAATGAGCAGTTCTTC
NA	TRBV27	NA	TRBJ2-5	CASSLPPGEGAKRPKYF	TGTGCCAGCAGTTTACCCCCAGGGGAGGGGGCCAAGAGACCCAAGTACTTC
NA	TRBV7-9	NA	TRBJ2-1	CASSFHPSWGGNEQFF	TGTGCCAGCAGCTTCCACCCCTCCTGGGGTGGGAATGAGCAGTTCTTC
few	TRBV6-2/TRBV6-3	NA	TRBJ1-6	CASLRGVNSPLHF	TGTGCCAGCCTCCGCGGGGTTAATTCACCCCTCCACTTT
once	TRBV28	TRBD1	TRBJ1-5	CASSIYSTGGGQPQHF	TGTGCCAGCAGTATTTACTCTACAGGGGGAGGTCAGCCCCAGCATTTT
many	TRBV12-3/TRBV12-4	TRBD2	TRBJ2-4	CASSEAGGGNIQYF	TGTGCCAGTTCCGAGGCCGGGGGGGGAAACATTCAGTACTTC